A single sample is the source of the 7 T cell receptor beta chains below, sequenced in a study of shared clonotypes between healthy human individuals. Using immunoSEQ multiplex PCR, the repertoire was profiled, and TCRdb retains in-frame clones only, with some absent. The sample carries about 380,000 clones, 96% recorded once. The specimen was memory CD8+ T cells sorted from blood. The subset was: CD45RO+ cells pooled with CCR7-negative TemRA cells. The receptors were gathered from a man in his thirties or forties in good health.

This chain uses TRBV4-2 with TRBJ2-5, with no clear D. The germline V gene encodes CDR1 LGHNA and CDR2 YNFKEQ. Between the trimmed V and J ends, which lost 2 bases and 2 bases, there was a span of 15 bases. The CDR3 sequence is 16 residues long. CDR3 coding DNA: TGTGCCAGCAGCCAATCCTTCTGGTCAACACAAGAGACCCAGTACTTC. Its translation is CASSQSFWSTQETQYF.

The chain couples TRBV18 to TRBJ2-3, with D unresolved. CDR1 is KGHSH and CDR2 is LQKENI in the germline V gene. The CDR3 runs 18 residues. The V and J ends lost 2 bases and 0 bases respectively, with 18 bases between them. CDR3 loop: CASSPYLLQTSSTDTQYF. CDR3 coding DNA: TGTGCCAGCTCACCATATTTGCTACAGACCTCTAGCACAGATACGCAGTATTTT.

The rearrangement uses TRBV5-1 and TRBJ2-7; weak D call: TRBD1 (6 bases). Germline V CDR1 and CDR2: SGHRS, YFSETQ. This CDR3 region has 16 residues. Deletions cut 1 base from V and 0 bases from J, with 14 bases between. CDR3 residues: CASSLRQGTFSYEQYF. The DNA for the CDR3 is TGCGCCAGCAGCTTGAGGCAGGGGACCTTCTCCTACGAGCAGTACTTC.

The chain has TRBV20-1 and TRBJ1-5; no reliable D call. CDR3 length equals 11 residues. In germline, CDR1 is DFQATT, CDR2 SNEGSKA (reference sequence). Trimming pared 5 bases from V and 7 bases from J, leaving 9 bases between. CDR3 nucleotide sequence: TGCAGTGCTCAAGGCGGCCAGCCCCAGCATTTT. Translation: CSAQGGQPQHF.

The V and J genes are TRBV19 and TRBJ2-4; a possible D gene is TRBD2 (6 bases). Germline values: CDR1 LNHDA, CDR2 SQIVND (reference sequence). The CDR3 contains 15 residues. V was trimmed by 3 bases and J by 4 bases, leaving 13 bases between them. CDR3 DNA: TGTGCCAGTAGTATTATAGGGACTGTTAAAAACATTCAGTACTTC. It is translated as CASSIIGTVKNIQYF.

CDR3 amino acids: CASSELTSRQGAYEQYF. In DNA, the CDR3 is TGTGCCAGCAGTGAACTAACATCTCGGCAGGGAGCCTACGAGCAGTACTTC. The chain uses TRBV6-1 and TRBJ2-7; the D gene could be TRBD1 or TRBD2 (5 bases each). Trimming cost V 2 bases and J 2 bases, with 19 bases left between them. The germline gives CDR1 MNHNS, CDR2 SASEGT. This CDR3 is built from 17 residues.

This chain links TRBV11-1 with TRBJ1-2; 7 positions agree with TRBD1. Trimming removed 3 bases from V and 8 bases from J; junction bases left unmatched: 6. The CDR3 loop spans 13 amino acids. Germline lookup yields CDR1 SGHAT and CDR2 FQDESV (reference sequence). The CDR3 nucleotides are TGTGCCAGCAGCTTCGACAGGGACGGGGGCTACACCTTC. Translation gives CASSFDRDGGYTF.